These 26 T cell receptor beta chains were sequenced from one sample in a study of blood T cell repertoires in COVID-19. Some clones are missing from TCRdb's copy, which holds only in-frame ones; the method was immunoSEQ multiplex PCR. Among roughly 380,000 clones listed, around 91% were seen once. Sequencing was done on a sample of peripheral blood. The source of these receptors is a woman in her thirties or forties with COVID-19, enrolled during active disease.

The gene calls are TRBV28 and TRBJ2-7, with 11 bases matching TRBD2. Germline trimming cut 3 bases from V and 3 bases from J; bases unmatched to any gene: 4. The CDR3 runs to 15 residues. The V gene's germline CDR1 is MDHEN and CDR2 SYDVKM. The CDR3 region has the DNA TGTGCCAGCAGTTTTAGCGGGAGGGCCATCTACGAGCAGTACTTC. This sequence encodes CASSFSGRAIYEQYF.

A remark on this clone: Distinct nucleotide sequences in the sample also encode this CDR3. The V call is TRBV19, the J call TRBJ1-4; D uncertain. Germline V gene sequence: CDR1 LNHDA, CDR2 SQIVND (reference sequence). The CDR3 is 12 residues long. Trimming removed 2 bases from V and 8 bases from J, with 6 bases in between. The CDR3 coding sequence is TGTGCCAGTAGTATACGGGGAGAAAAACTGTTTTTT. Residues: CASSIRGEKLFF. The entire variable domain, with the rest obtained from reference TRBV19 and TRBJ1-4, is as follows: DGGITQSPKYLFRKEGQNVTLSCEQNLNHDAMYWYRQDPGQGLRLIYYSQIVNDFQKGDIAEGYSVSREKKESFPLTVTSAQKNPTAFYLCASSIRGEKLFFGSGTQLSVL.

The chain links TRBV5-1 to TRBJ2-2; D may be TRBD1 (5 bases). The ends were cut back, 3 bases at V and 7 bases at J, with 10 bases in the middle. The CDR3 covers 13 residues. Germline loops: CDR1 SGHRS, CDR2 YFSETQ. The CDR3 DNA follows: TGCGCCAGCAGCTCAGGAAGGGGCGGGGAGCTGTTTTTT. It translates to CASSSGRGGELFF.

The J gene is TRBJ2-5, the V gene TRBV12-3 or TRBV12-4; D remains unclear. Trimming took 3 bases from V and 5 from J, leaving 10 bases between them. The CDR3 runs to 13 residues. CDR3: CASSFSRSETQYF. In nucleotides, the CDR3 is TGTGCCAGCAGTTTCTCTAGATCGGAGACCCAGTACTTC.

The chain uses TRBV14 and TRBJ1-2, with TRBD1 matching 8 bases. The CDR3 runs to 16 residues. CDR1 is SGHDN, CDR2 FVKESK, per germline. The V and J ends lost 5 bases and 4 bases, in that order; junction bases with no gene match: 12. CDR3 region: CASSSITRGPGYGYTF. CDR3 bases: TGTGCCAGCAGCTCAATTACCAGGGGGCCAGGCTATGGCTACACCTTC.

The sample holds one count of this clone. This sequence joins TRBV19 and TRBJ2-7; the match to TRBD1 covers 9 bases. This CDR3 comprises 15 residues. Losses at the gene ends were 8 bases for V and 3 bases for J; bases not matched to a gene: 11. Germline CDR1 and CDR2: LNHDA and SQIVND (reference sequence). The CDR3 spells CASQLRGGQGYEQYF. In DNA, the CDR3 is TGTGCCAGTCAACTGAGGGGGGGACAGGGCTACGAGCAGTACTTC.

The chain employs TRBV18 and TRBJ2-5; 9 bases agree with TRBD2. V lost 3 bases, J lost 4 bases, and 15 bases stayed unmatched. From germline, CDR1 is KGHSH and CDR2 LQKENI. CDR3 length: 18 residues. The CDR3 DNA reads as TGTGCCAGCTCACCTCTTTCGGCCGGGCGGGGGGGCCGAGAGACCCAGTACTTC. Residues: CASSPLSAGRGGRETQYF.

V is TRBV10-3 and J is TRBJ2-7, with a possible D match to TRBD2 (6 bases). V dropped 3 bases and J dropped 0 bases, with 21 bases sitting between them. CDR3 length: 18 amino acids. Germline assignment: CDR1 ENHRY and CDR2 SYGVKD. CDR3 bases: TGTGCCATCAGTGAAATCCCCGCCCAGCGGGCATACTCCTACGAGCAGTACTTC. Amino acids: CAISEIPAQRAYSYEQYF.

This chain connects TRBV18 to TRBJ2-3; D not certain. CDR3 length: 14 residues. The germline gives CDR1 KGHSH, CDR2 LQKENI. Between the trimmed V and J ends, which lost 3 bases and 0 bases, there was a span of 7 bases. CDR3 bases: TGTGCCAGCTCACCTGCGATGAGCACAGATACGCAGTATTTT. This encodes CASSPAMSTDTQYF.

The rearrangement links TRBV5-1 to TRBJ2-7; 10 bases are shared with TRBD1. The V and J ends lost 3 bases and 2 bases, in that order; junction bases with no gene match: 8. The CDR3 contains 16 residues. Germline CDR1 is SGHRS and CDR2 is YFSETQ. CDR3 loop: CASSSNTGTGAYEQYF. The CDR3 DNA sequence: TGCGCCAGCAGCTCTAATACCGGGACAGGGGCCTACGAGCAGTACTTC.

J is TRBJ1-5 and V is TRBV6-5, with TRBD1 as a possible D gene (6 bases). Deletions cut 4 bases from V and 7 bases from J, with 11 bases between. The V gene's germline CDR1 is MNHEY and CDR2 SVGAGI. The CDR3 loop spans 13 amino acids. The CDR3 DNA reads TGTGCCAGCAGTTGGGGGCAGAACCAGCCCCAGCATTTT. It yields the protein CASSWGQNQPQHF.

The chain couples TRBV30 to TRBJ2-7; a weak D match, TRBD1 (7 bases). The ends were cut back, 4 bases at V and 9 bases at J, with 22 bases in the middle. The CDR3 is 14 residues long. Germline V gene lookup returns CDR1 GTSNPN and CDR2 SVGIG (reference sequence). The CDR3 coding sequence is TGTGCCTGGAAAAGAGGAGGGGGCGCGGGCGGGCAGTACTTC. Translating it yields CAWKRGGGAGGQYF.

V gene TRBV12-5 combines with J gene TRBJ1-2, with D perhaps TRBD1 (5 bases). The CDR3 runs to 15 residues. V shed 3 bases and J shed 6 bases, with 17 bases lying between them. Germline V gene data show CDR1 as LGHNT and CDR2 as FRNRAP. CDR3 sequence (DNA): TGTGCTAGTGGTTTTGGGGCACTAGCATTAGATGGCTACACCTTC. Its protein is CASGFGALALDGYTF.

V gene TRBV13 combines with J gene TRBJ1-2; D remains unclear. The length of the CDR3 is 13 residues. V was cut by 0 bases and J by 6 bases, with 8 bases left in between. Germline CDR1 is PRHDT and CDR2 is FYEKMQ (reference sequence). The CDR3 loop is CASSLGWSDGYTF. CDR3 sequence (DNA): TGTGCCAGCAGCTTAGGATGGTCGGATGGCTACACCTTC.

The V call is TRBV6-6, the J call TRBJ2-2; maybe TRBD1 (6 bases). The CDR3 is 14 amino acids. Trimming removed 8 bases from V and 7 bases from J, with 17 bases in between. Germline values: CDR1 MNHNY, CDR2 SVGAGI (reference sequence). CDR3 in amino acids: CASGIGLGHGELFF. The DNA for the CDR3 is TGTGCCAGCGGAATCGGACTGGGACACGGGGAGCTGTTTTTT.

The chain joins TRBV7-9 to TRBJ2-2; TRBD2 matches 9 bases. Germline values: CDR1 SEHNR, CDR2 FQNEAQ (reference sequence). Trimming at V came to 5 bases and at J to 6 bases, leaving 7 bases not matched to a gene. This CDR3 has 15 residues. The CDR3 loop reads CASSPWAGGPGELFF. Here the CDR3 DNA reads TGTGCCAGCAGCCCTTGGGCGGGAGGGCCCGGGGAGCTGTTTTTT.

The genes are TRBV5-1 and TRBJ1-1; the D gene is possibly TRBD1 (6 bases). This CDR3 spans 14 amino acids. Germline V gives CDR1 SGHRS, CDR2 YFSETQ. The V and J ends lost 3 bases and 0 bases respectively, with 9 bases between them. As DNA, the CDR3 is TGCGCCAGCAGCTCAGGGGATATGAACACTGAAGCTTTCTTT. Translated, it gives CASSSGDMNTEAFF.

The rearrangement uses TRBV19 and TRBJ2-2; 13 bases fit TRBD2. This CDR3 is 15 amino acids long. In germline, CDR1 is LNHDA, CDR2 SQIVND (reference sequence). J gave up 6 bases and V 7 bases, and 5 bases lay outside the gene matches. The chain's CDR3 is CASTRTSGGAGELFF. As DNA, the CDR3 is TGTGCCAGTACCAGGACTAGCGGGGGAGCCGGGGAGCTGTTTTTT.

The V gene is TRBV9, the J gene TRBJ1-2; unclear D gene. The CDR3 spans 13 residues. The ends were cut back, 0 bases at V and 7 bases at J, with 10 bases in the middle. Per germline, CDR1 SGDLS and CDR2 YYNGEE. In DNA, the CDR3 is TGTGCCAGCAGCGTAGTGACAAAAGTTGGCTACACCTTC. Amino acids: CASSVVTKVGYTF.

The chain is built from TRBV7-9 and TRBJ2-3; TRBD2 is a possible D gene (6 bases). The V end was cut by 1 base, the J end by 4 bases, with 21 bases between. The CDR3 has 18 amino acids. Germline CDR1 SEHNR, CDR2 FQNEAQ (reference sequence). The CDR3 nucleotides are TGTGCCAGCAGCTTAGTGGCGGGGTCTTCCCACGGGGCAGATACGCAGTATTTT. Residues: CASSLVAGSSHGADTQYF.

The chain carries TRBV28 and TRBJ1-2; D unclear. Germline V gene lookup returns CDR1 MDHEN and CDR2 SYDVKM. V lost 3 bases and J 3 bases, leaving 11 bases between the germline ends. The CDR3 covers 14 residues. The CDR3 nucleotides read TGTGCCAGCAGTTTCACCGGGGATTACTATGGCTACACCTTC. As protein: CASSFTGDYYGYTF.

The V and J genes are TRBV5-1 and TRBJ2-3; possibly TRBD1 for D (5 bases). Trimming stripped 0 bases from V and 4 bases from J, with 9 bases between. From germline, CDR1 is SGHRS and CDR2 YFSETQ. The CDR3 length is 14 residues. The CDR3 DNA follows: TGCGCCAGCAGCTTGGCAGGGTTCTCAGATACGCAGTATTTT. It yields the protein CASSLAGFSDTQYF.

This chain uses TRBV14 with TRBJ2-3; 7 nucleotides align to TRBD1. There are 15 residues in the CDR3. The germline CDR1 and CDR2 sequences are SGHDN and FVKESK. J was trimmed by 3 bases and V by 2 bases; bases with no gene match: 5. CDR3 in DNA: TGTGCCAGCAGCCAACAGGGGGAACTAACAGATACGCAGTATTTT. It translates to CASSQQGELTDTQYF. The whole variable domain, filled in from reference TRBV14 and TRBJ2-3, reads EAGVTQFPSHSVIEKGQTVTLRCDPISGHDNLYWYRRVMGKEIKFLLHFVKESKQDESGMPNNRFLAERTGGTYSTLKVQPAELEDSGVYFCASSQQGELTDTQYFGPGTRLTVL.

The chain is built from TRBV28 and TRBJ2-2; 11 positions agree with TRBD2. The CDR3 runs to 17 residues. The trim removed 5 bases at V and 7 bases at J, leaving 12 bases unmatched. Looked up from germline, CDR1 is MDHEN and CDR2 is SYDVKM. The CDR3 bases are TGTGCCAGCAGTCCCCTACTAGCGGGAGTAGATAGCGGGGAGCTGTTTTTT. Protein: CASSPLLAGVDSGELFF.

The rearrangement joins TRBV6-5 to TRBJ2-7; 9 positions match TRBD2. V was clipped by 7 bases and J by 6 bases; unmatched bases: 10. The CDR3 has 14 amino acids. Germline V gene sequence: CDR1 MNHEY, CDR2 SVGAGI. This CDR3 reads CASTLGGGRAEQYF. Here the CDR3 DNA reads TGTGCCAGCACCTTGGGGGGCGGGAGGGCCGAGCAGTACTTC.

The V call is TRBV7-2, the J call TRBJ2-3, with TRBD2 identical over 11 bases. CDR1 is SGHTA, CDR2 FQGNSA, per germline. The trim removed 5 bases at V and 3 bases at J, leaving 7 bases unmatched. This CDR3 region has 16 residues. Here the CDR3 DNA reads TGTGCCAGCAGCCCATTAGCGGGAGGGCCGACAGATACGCAGTATTTT. Translating gives CASSPLAGGPTDTQYF.